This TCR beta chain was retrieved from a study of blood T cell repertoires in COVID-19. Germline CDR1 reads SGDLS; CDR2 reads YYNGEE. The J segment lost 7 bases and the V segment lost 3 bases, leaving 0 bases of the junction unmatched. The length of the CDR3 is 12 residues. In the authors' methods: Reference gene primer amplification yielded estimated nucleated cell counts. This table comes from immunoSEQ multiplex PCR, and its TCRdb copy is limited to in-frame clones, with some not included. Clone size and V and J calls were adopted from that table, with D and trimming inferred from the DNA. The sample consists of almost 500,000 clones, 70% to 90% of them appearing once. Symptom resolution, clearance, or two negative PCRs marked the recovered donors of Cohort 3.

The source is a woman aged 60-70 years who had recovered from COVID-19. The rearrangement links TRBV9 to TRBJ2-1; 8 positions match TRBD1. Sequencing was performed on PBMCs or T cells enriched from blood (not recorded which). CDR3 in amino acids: CASSGQGNEQFF. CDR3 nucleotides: TGTGCCAGCAGCGGACAGGGGAATGAGCAGTTCTTC.